This T cell receptor beta chain was observed in a study of blood T cells in healthy people across ages. In the case of this clonotype: Its specificity is unknown.

Isolation of PBMCs gave at least 6.5 million cells per sample. Findings and caveats of the study: For the donors, CMV status was unknown and possibly confounded expanded clonotype changes.

Germline CDR1 reads DFQATT; CDR2 reads SNEGSKA (reference sequence). V lost 3 bases and J lost 2, with 8 bases in between. The CDR3 is 12 amino acids. For the second PCR, which ran for about 7 to 11 cycles, a sample-barcoded 5' primer and a J-beta primer mix were used. TCRdb reprocessed the 5' RACE reads via MiXCR and lists one record per CDR3 protein. Among about a million distinct CDR3 sequences listed, roughly 51% were seen once. Specimen: blood. V is TRBV20-1 and J is TRBJ2-7; D perhaps matches TRBD1 (5 bases). This sequence was found in a woman aged 60-70 years in good health. Here the CDR3 reads CSARFRAYEQYF. In nucleotides, the CDR3 is TGCAGTGCTAGGTTCAGGGCCTACGAGCAGTACTTC.